The T cell receptor (beta chain) described here comes from a study of control samples from healthy donors and cancer patients. The CDR3 runs to 14 residues. Germline V gives CDR1 ENHRY, CDR2 SYGVKD. Trimming took off 5 bases at V and 6 bases at J, with 16 bases between the two ends. Only in-frame clones appear in the TCRdb table, and some are missing; sequencing was by immunoSEQ multiplex PCR. This sample has a few hundred thousand clones, with around nine tenths found just once. V gene TRBV10-3 combines with J gene TRBJ1-2; perhaps TRBD1 as D (6 bases). Sequenced sample: PBMCs. This receptor was obtained from a middle-aged man with head and neck cancer. The CDR3 nucleotides are TGTGCCATCAGTTCTACAGGGAATATGGATGGCTACACCTTC. It yields the protein CAISSTGNMDGYTF.